This TCR beta chain was recorded in a study of T cells in Graves' hyperthyroidism and ophthalmopathy. About the study: The authors collected peripheral blood at initial diagnosis, before any treatment. The study's findings and limits: Ophthalmopathy, as predicted by the model, came a median approximately 6.5 months after the prediction.

The table lists this clonotype with many counts. No antigen is known for it. What was amplified from RNA transcripts were TCR beta CDR3 regions. A set of HTBI primers served as the primers for a first-round RT-PCR of the TCR CDR3. TCRdb fed the multiplex PCR reads into MiXCR, producing one record per CDR3 protein. The table lists fewer than 250,000 distinct CDR3 sequences, about a sixth of them singletons. The V and J ends lost 4 bases and 2 bases, in that order; junction bases with no gene match: 5. From germline, CDR1 is SGHVS and CDR2 FNYEAQ. This CDR3 is built from 16 residues. Reasons for excluding patients were uncontrolled infection, other autoimmune disease, pregnancy or lactation.

V usage is TRBV7-6 and J usage is TRBJ2-6; the match to TRBD2 covers 7 bases. The sequencing sample was made of blood. This clonotype originated in a young woman with Graves' ophthalmopathy. CDR3 amino acids: CASSSARGAGANVLTF. DNA for the CDR3: TGTGCCAGCAGCTCGGCCCGGGGGGCTGGGGCCAACGTCCTGACTTTC.